This entry lists 18 T cell receptor beta chains sequenced from one sample in a study of shared clonotypes between healthy human individuals (dated by TCRdb to about 2020). Libraries were constructed by the immunoSEQ multiplex PCR assay. Imported from immuneACCESS, the table was reduced by TCRdb to in-frame sequences with V and J called. These copies leave out some clones; in studies compared against another copy, an unresolved V gene accounts for under half, and the cause of the remainder is not known. This sample is represented by around 980,000 clones; 75% to 85% of them were singletons. The ten largest clones take up 0.55% to 0.7% of the sample. The source material was memory CD4+ T cells from PBMCs. The cell subset or site label of this sample denotes: CD45RA-negative fraction. The receptor source for this set is a man between 18 and 35 years old in good health. Some clones in this sample may be carry-over from other donors' samples.

V and J are TRBV28 and TRBJ2-1; D unclear. The CDR3 extends over 13 amino acids. Germline loops: CDR1 MDHEN, CDR2 SYDVKM. Trimming shortened V by 2 bases and J by 10 bases, and 12 bases separated the two germline ends. This chain's CDR3 is CASSLPVPPEQFF. CDR3 sequence (DNA): TGTGCCAGCAGTTTACCCGTCCCCCCCGAGCAGTTCTTC.

This chain uses TRBV9 with TRBJ2-1; TRBD2 agrees at 7 bases. This CDR3 contains 15 residues. V shed 3 bases, J shed 4 bases, and the junction held 7 bases outside the gene matches. Germline lookup yields CDR1 SGDLS and CDR2 YYNGEE. CDR3 sequence: CASSAGGRFYNEQFF. The CDR3 DNA sequence: TGTGCCAGCAGCGCCGGCGGGAGATTTTACAATGAGCAGTTCTTC.

This clone was counted between two and nine times. In the same sample, other DNA sequences code for this CDR3. The V gene is TRBV5-1, the J gene TRBJ2-1, with D uncertain. CDR3 length equals 15 residues. CDR1 SGHRS and CDR2 YFSETQ come from the germline V gene. Between the trimmed V and J ends, which lost 0 bases and 0 bases, there was a span of 7 bases. The DNA for the CDR3 is TGCGCCAGCAGCTTGGTGTCGAGCTCCTACAATGAGCAGTTCTTC. Amino acid sequence: CASSLVSSSYNEQFF.

The chain carries TRBV4-1 and TRBJ2-2, with TRBD1 matching 10 bases. The ends lost 3 bases at V and 5 bases at J; junction bases unmatched: 15. Germline V gene lookup returns CDR1 MGHRA and CDR2 YSYEKL. The CDR3 is 19 residues long. DNA of the CDR3: TGCGCCAGCAGCCAGCCGGGACAGGGGTCCCGGGAGATTACCGGGGAGCTGTTTTTT. Protein product: CASSQPGQGSREITGELFF.

The chain employs TRBV9 and TRBJ2-1; D may match TRBD1 or TRBD2 (5 bases each). CDR3 length: 13 residues. Trimming stripped 6 bases from V and 8 bases from J, with 15 bases between. The germline V gene has CDR1 SGDLS and CDR2 YYNGEE. CDR3 region: CASTRGLRDEQFF. As DNA, the CDR3 is TGTGCCAGCACTAGGGGCCTGAGGGATGAGCAGTTCTTC.

Points on this clone: The sample holds other DNA sequences that translate to the same CDR3. The V and J genes are TRBV7-2 and TRBJ2-7; 9 bases map to TRBD2. This CDR3 region has 15 residues. The V and J ends lost 4 bases and 3 bases, in that order; junction bases with no gene match: 7. Germline lookup yields CDR1 SGHTA and CDR2 FQGNSA. The CDR3: CASSSAGGGYYEQYF. Written as DNA, the CDR3 is TGTGCCAGCAGCTCCGCGGGAGGGGGATACTACGAGCAGTACTTC.

The chain uses TRBV27 and TRBJ1-1, with TRBD1 as a possible D gene (5 bases). Per the germline V gene, CDR1 is MNHEY and CDR2 is SMNVEV (reference sequence). Trimming stripped 4 bases from V and 11 bases from J, with 26 bases between. The CDR3 covers 16 residues. The CDR3 DNA reads as TGTGCCAGCAGTTGGACCCAACAGGTTAGCCGAAGAACGGCTTTCTTT. This translates into CASSWTQQVSRRTAFF.

The chain links TRBV6-6 to TRBJ2-5, with D perhaps matching TRBD2 (5 bases). CDR1 and CDR2 (germline): MNHNY, SVGAGI (reference sequence). Trimming removed 5 bases at V and 5 bases at J, with 15 bases between. This CDR3 is built from 14 residues. The CDR3 DNA follows: TGTGCCAGCAGTCCCTTGACGGGAAGGGAGACCCAGTACTTC. This codes for CASSPLTGRETQYF.

This clone has a count of ten or more. The chain carries TRBV5-1 and TRBJ2-2; 7 bases agree with TRBD2. This CDR3 has 15 amino acids. CDR1 and CDR2 (germline): SGHRS, YFSETQ. The V segment lost 2 bases and the J segment 2 bases; nucleotides outside the gene matches: 3. The CDR3: CASSLAGYNTGELFF. The CDR3 DNA reads TGCGCCAGCAGCTTAGCGGGATATAACACCGGGGAGCTGTTTTTT.

The J gene is TRBJ2-1, the V gene TRBV6-1, with D possibly TRBD2 on 5 matching bases. The V and J ends lost 6 bases and 6 bases respectively, with 9 bases between them. This CDR3 region has 12 residues. Germline CDR1 is MNHNS and CDR2 is SASEGT. The CDR3, as DNA: TGTGCCAGCAGGGCTGGGAGCAATGAGCAGTTCTTC. Translated, it gives CASRAGSNEQFF.

The chain links TRBV27 to TRBJ1-4; no firm D call. Germline loops: CDR1 MNHEY, CDR2 SMNVEV (reference sequence). V lost 7 bases and J 0 bases, leaving 12 bases between the germline ends. The CDR3 totals 15 residues. The DNA of the CDR3 is TGTGCCAGCAAGACCACTACCTCAACTAATGAAAAACTGTTTTTT. It translates to CASKTTTSTNEKLFF. Supplemented by reference TRBV27 and TRBJ1-4, the full variable domain reads EAQVTQNPRYLITVTGKKLTVTCSQNMNHEYMSWYRQDPGLGLRQIYYSMNVEVTDKGDVPEGYKVSRKEKRNFPLILESPSPNQTSLYFCASKTTTSTNEKLFFGSGTQLSVL.

This chain joins TRBV29-1 and TRBJ2-3; 7 bases map to TRBD2. The trim removed 3 bases at V and 6 bases at J, leaving 3 bases unmatched. Germline CDR1 is SQVTM and CDR2 is ANQGSEA. The CDR3 consists of 12 residues. CDR3 nucleotides: TGCAGCGTTGATCTGGGGGGGGATACGCAGTATTTT. Its protein is CSVDLGGDTQYF.

This rearrangement joins TRBV5-1 to TRBJ2-7, with TRBD2 as a possible D gene (6 bases). Germline V CDR1 and CDR2: SGHRS, YFSETQ. The CDR3 extends over 14 amino acids. V lost 3 bases, J lost 2 bases, and 12 bases lay in between. The CDR3 protein is CASSWGDATYEQYF. The CDR3 coding sequence is TGCGCCAGCAGCTGGGGGGACGCCACCTACGAGCAGTACTTC.

DNA for the CDR3: TGTGCCAGCGCCCCTCCACAGGGCCAGCAAGGTGGCTACACCTTC. It specifies CASAPPQGQQGGYTF. The J gene is TRBJ1-2, the V gene TRBV6-1, with TRBD1 as a possible D gene (6 bases). With 8 bases removed from V and 7 bases from J, the gap between germline ends came to 23 bases. Per germline, CDR1 MNHNS and CDR2 SASEGT. The length of the CDR3 is 15 residues.

The chain combines TRBV28 with TRBJ1-1, with 10 bases identical to TRBD1. The CDR3 spans 19 residues. CDR1 and CDR2 from the germline V gene are MDHEN and SYDVKM. V lost 5 bases, J lost 1 base, and 16 bases stayed unmatched. The CDR3 DNA follows: TGTGCCAGCAGTCCTCTGATTCAGTGGGACAGGGGCTGGAACACTGAAGCTTTCTTT. Translation: CASSPLIQWDRGWNTEAFF.

This rearrangement joins TRBV6-6 to TRBJ1-5, with D possibly matching TRBD1 (6 bases). CDR1 MNHNY and CDR2 SVGAGI come from the germline V gene (reference sequence). Trimming stripped 4 bases from V and 2 bases from J, with 6 bases between. CDR3 length: 13 residues. The chain's CDR3 is CASSWTGNQPQHF. The CDR3, as DNA: TGTGCCAGCAGTTGGACAGGCAATCAGCCCCAGCATTTT.

This clone was seen more than once but under ten times. This specimen includes other DNA sequences encoding the same CDR3. This chain joins TRBV5-1 and TRBJ2-1, with D possibly matching TRBD2 (6 bases). Trimming pared 0 bases from V and 0 bases from J, leaving 7 bases between. The CDR3 is 15 amino acids. Germline V gene sequence: CDR1 SGHRS, CDR2 YFSETQ. In DNA, the CDR3 is TGCGCCAGCAGCTTGGTAGCGGCCTCCTACAATGAGCAGTTCTTC. As protein: CASSLVAASYNEQFF.

The genes are TRBV27 and TRBJ1-1, with 7 bases lining up with TRBD1. The CDR3 has 14 residues. CDR1 and CDR2 from the germline V gene are MNHEY and SMNVEV (reference sequence). V was pared by 2 bases and J by 4 bases, with 4 bases of the junction left unmatched. The CDR3 reads CASSLKGAGTEAFF. DNA for the CDR3: TGTGCCAGCAGTTTAAAGGGGGCCGGCACTGAAGCTTTCTTT.